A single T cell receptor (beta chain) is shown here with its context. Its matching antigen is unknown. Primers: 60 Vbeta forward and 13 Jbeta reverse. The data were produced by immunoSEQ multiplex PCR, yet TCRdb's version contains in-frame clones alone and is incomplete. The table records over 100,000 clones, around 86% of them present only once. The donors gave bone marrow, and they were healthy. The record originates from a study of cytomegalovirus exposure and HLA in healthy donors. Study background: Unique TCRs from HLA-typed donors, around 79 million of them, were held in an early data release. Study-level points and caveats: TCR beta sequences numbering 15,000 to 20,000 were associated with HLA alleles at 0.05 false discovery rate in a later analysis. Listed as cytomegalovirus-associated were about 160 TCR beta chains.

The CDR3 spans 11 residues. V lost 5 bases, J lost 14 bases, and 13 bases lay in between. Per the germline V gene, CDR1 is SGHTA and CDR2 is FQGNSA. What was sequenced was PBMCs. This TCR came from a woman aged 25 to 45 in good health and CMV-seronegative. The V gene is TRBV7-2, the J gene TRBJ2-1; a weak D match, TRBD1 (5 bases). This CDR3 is CASSPGQGKFF. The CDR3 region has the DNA TGTGCCAGCAGCCCTGGGCAGGGAAAGTTCTTC.